Listed here are 4 T cell receptor beta chains from one sample, sequenced in a study of T cells in women clearing cervical HPV infection. Assay: immunoSEQ multiplex PCR; the TCRdb copy retains only in-frame clones and omits some. The listing contains some 30,000 clones. The sequenced sample consisted of blood buffy coat. The receptor set was obtained from a woman aged 18-70 years with a cervical HPV16 infection that either progressed to CIN3+ or cleared (not recorded which).

A remark on this clone: The CDR3 end is not reached by the read, which stops 3 residues before it; the germline J gene fills it in. The V and J genes are TRBV4-1 and TRBJ1-2; 8 bases match TRBD1. Germline V lookup: CDR1 MGHRA, CDR2 YSYEKL. This CDR3 comprises 13 residues. The covered CDR3 bases are TGCGCCAGCAGCCGGGACAGGTTGTTAGGC. Translation gives CASSRDRLLG. The whole CDR3 reads CASSRDRLLGYTF.

With regard to this clone: The sequence runs out 3 residues before the end of the CDR3; the remainder is reconstructed from the germline J gene. The rearrangement joins TRBV7-3 to TRBJ1-1, with a tentative D call TRBD1 (6 bases). CDR1 and CDR2 from the germline V gene are SGHTA and FQGTGA. V lost 5 bases to trimming and J lost 6 bases, with 13 bases between them. This CDR3 is built from 13 residues. Incomplete CDR3 DNA: TGTGCCAGCAGCCCAATACAGGGTTCTGAA. Encoded protein: CASSPIQGSE. In full, the CDR3 is CASSPIQGSEAFF.

Of note for this clone: The CDR3 end falls 3 residues outside the read, so it is completed with the germline J gene. The chain recombines TRBV2 with TRBJ1-5; the D is unclear. This CDR3 region has 15 residues. The germline V gene has CDR1 SNHLY and CDR2 FYNNEI. The V gene lost 6 bases and the J gene lost 5 bases, with 17 bases spanning the gap. The CDR3 DNA, read in part, is TGTGCCAGCAGGGGAACGCAAGGGCGGGATCAGCCC. Residues: CASRGTQGRDQP. The whole CDR3 reads CASRGTQGRDQPQHF.

As for this clone: Read sequence stops 3 residues before the CDR3 end, and the germline J gene provides the missing end. The V gene is TRBV11-2, the J gene TRBJ2-7; 9 bases fit TRBD1. The germline gives CDR1 SGHAT, CDR2 FQNNGV. The V segment lost 5 bases and the J segment 0 bases; nucleotides outside the gene matches: 5. This CDR3 has 15 residues. The sequenced part of the CDR3 DNA is TGTGCCAGCAGCGACCGGGACAGGGCCTCCTACGAG. This translates into CASSDRDRASYE. The CDR3 in full is CASSDRDRASYEQYF.